These 21 T cell receptor beta chains were sequenced from one sample in a study of blood T cell repertoires in COVID-19. Generated by immunoSEQ multiplex PCR, the TCRdb table keeps only in-frame clones and is missing some. This repertoire shows just over 300,000 clones, just over 85% found once; its top ten account for about 4.2%. Sequenced input: PBMCs or T cells enriched from blood (not recorded which). The receptor source for this set is a man aged 25 to 40 who had recovered from COVID-19.

The CDR3 DNA reads as TGTGCCAGCAGTAACTCTCTCGGGACAGGGAACAATCAGCCCCAGCATTTT. This encodes CASSNSLGTGNNQPQHF. This chain joins TRBV27 and TRBJ1-5, with 9 bases aligning to TRBD1. V lost 5 bases and J lost 3; bases outside the gene matches: 11. Germline CDR1 MNHEY, CDR2 SMNVEV (reference sequence). This CDR3 is built from 17 residues.

The chain recombines TRBV3-1 (or the pseudogene TRBV3-2) with TRBJ1-1; 8 bases align to TRBD1. CDR3 size: 15 residues. Germline CDR1 reads LGHDT; CDR2 reads YNNKEL (reference sequence). With V trimmed by 6 bases and J by 0 bases, 6 bases remained unmatched. In nucleotides, the CDR3 is TGTGCCAGCAGACGGGACAGGCACTTGAACACTGAAGCTTTCTTT. Translated: CASRRDRHLNTEAFF.

The table lists this clone with a few counts. The J gene is TRBJ2-2, the V gene TRBV19; TRBD1 is a possible D gene (6 bases). Per the germline V gene, CDR1 is LNHDA and CDR2 is SQIVND (reference sequence). The CDR3 is 14 amino acids. Trimming cost V 6 bases and J 7 bases, with 15 bases left between them. The CDR3 bases are TGTGCCAGTAGAGATCAGGGGAACTTCGGGGAGCTGTTTTTT. Its translation: CASRDQGNFGELFF.

The rearrangement uses TRBV5-1 and TRBJ2-5; no clear D. CDR3 length: 12 amino acids. Germline V gene data show CDR1 as SGHRS and CDR2 as YFSETQ. Trimming stripped 3 bases from V and 5 bases from J, with 8 bases between. The CDR3 nucleotides are TGCGCCAGCAGCTCGAACGGTGAGACCCAGTACTTC. Its protein product is CASSSNGETQYF.

The chain carries TRBV11-3 and TRBJ1-4, with TRBD1 as a possible D gene (5 bases). The CDR3 totals 14 residues. Germline-derived CDR1 and CDR2 are SGHNT and YENEEA. Between the trimmed V and J ends, which lost 5 bases and 13 bases, there was a span of 20 bases. CDR3 region: CASSTGRDFSRLFF. In nucleotides, the CDR3 is TGTGCCAGCAGCACGGGCCGGGACTTCAGCAGACTGTTTTTT.

The rearrangement links TRBV28 to TRBJ2-7, with TRBD2 matching over 10 bases. CDR3 length: 14 residues. Trimming took 5 bases from V and 4 from J; bases not matched to a gene: 5. Germline CDR1 MDHEN, CDR2 SYDVKM. CDR3: CASSSGGAVYEQYF. DNA for the CDR3: TGTGCCAGCAGTAGCGGGGGGGCCGTTTACGAGCAGTACTTC.

The chain employs TRBV11-2 and TRBJ2-4, with 8 bases lining up with TRBD1. Germline loops: CDR1 SGHAT, CDR2 FQNNGV. With 1 base clipped from V and 7 bases from J, the junction kept 3 bases outside the gene matches. The CDR3 is made up of 14 amino acids. Written as DNA, the CDR3 is TGTGCCAGCAGCTTAGTGACAGGGGCCAACATTCAGTACTTC. Amino acids: CASSLVTGANIQYF.

This chain links TRBV3-1 (or the pseudogene TRBV3-2) with TRBJ2-7; D is perhaps TRBD1 (5 bases). This CDR3 is 12 amino acids long. Trimming removed 4 bases at V and 4 bases at J, with 8 bases between. Germline V CDR1 and CDR2: LGHDT, YNNKEL (reference sequence). The CDR3 DNA follows: TGTGCCAGCAGCCGGGCAGGGTACGAGCAGTACTTC. Its protein is CASSRAGYEQYF.

This sequence joins TRBV5-5 and TRBJ1-4, with D possibly matching TRBD1 (6 bases). The V and J ends lost 1 base and 6 bases respectively, with 16 bases between them. The CDR3 consists of 16 residues. CDR1 and CDR2 (germline): SGHKS, YYEKEE (reference sequence). CDR3 DNA sequence: TGTGCCAGCAGCTTGCGGCCCAGGGGTTTGGATGAAAAACTGTTTTTT. As protein: CASSLRPRGLDEKLFF.

This clone was seen a handful of times. The chain uses TRBV5-1 and TRBJ2-5, with 13 bases aligning to TRBD2. Losses at the gene ends were 4 bases for V and 5 bases for J; bases not matched to a gene: 8. The CDR3 sequence is 16 residues long. The germline CDR1 and CDR2 sequences are SGHRS and YFSETQ. The DNA of the CDR3 is TGCGCCAGCAGCGTAACTAGCGGGGGGGCCTGGGAGACCCAGTACTTC. It specifies CASSVTSGGAWETQYF.

This clone was observed once. The rearrangement uses TRBV11-3 and TRBJ2-1; 12 bases align to TRBD1. Trimming took 1 base from V and 9 from J; bases not matched to a gene: 7. In germline, CDR1 is SGHNT, CDR2 YENEEA. The CDR3 has 16 amino acids. CDR3 protein: CASSLVLGTGGGEQFF. CDR3 coding DNA: TGTGCCAGCAGCTTAGTTCTCGGGACAGGGGGCGGTGAGCAGTTCTTC.

This sequence joins TRBV19 and TRBJ1-4, with D perhaps matching TRBD1 (5 bases). Germline-derived CDR1 and CDR2 are LNHDA and SQIVND (reference sequence). The CDR3 sequence is 13 residues long. Trimming left V 7 bases short and J 3 bases short, with 9 bases between. CDR3 sequence (DNA): TGTGCCAGTACCCACAGGTCTAATGAAAAACTGTTTTTT. Translating gives CASTHRSNEKLFF.

The chain employs TRBV4-2 and TRBJ2-2; TRBD1 aligns across 7 bases. Germline V CDR1 and CDR2: LGHNA, YNFKEQ. The trim removed 4 bases at V and 0 bases at J, leaving 2 bases unmatched. The CDR3 consists of 15 residues. CDR3 in DNA: TGTGCCAGCAGCCCGACAGGGACGAACACCGGGGAGCTGTTTTTT. Protein product: CASSPTGTNTGELFF.

The chain links TRBV5-1 to TRBJ1-6; unclear D gene. The germline V gene encodes CDR1 SGHRS and CDR2 YFSETQ. This CDR3 region has 13 residues. The V and J ends lost 1 base and 8 bases respectively, with 7 bases between them. The CDR3 spells CASSLSEDSPLHF. CDR3 nucleotide sequence: TGCGCCAGCAGCTTGAGCGAGGATTCACCCCTCCACTTT.

This chain links TRBV5-8 with TRBJ2-1, with D perhaps matching TRBD2 (5 bases). Germline values: CDR1 SGHTS, CDR2 YDEGEE. The CDR3 totals 17 residues. V was cut by 4 bases and J by 0 bases, with 17 bases left in between. The CDR3 DNA reads as TGTGCCAGCAGCGTTCATGGGCGGGCAAGCTCCTACAATGAGCAGTTCTTC. Its translation is CASSVHGRASSYNEQFF.

The V call is TRBV28, the J call TRBJ2-4; TRBD1 might be the D (6 bases). V was clipped by 2 bases and J by 0 bases, with 11 bases between them. The CDR3 runs 16 residues. Germline lookup yields CDR1 MDHEN and CDR2 SYDVKM. The DNA of the CDR3 is TGTGCCAGCAGTTTAGCAGGGGTCCTAGCCAAAAACATTCAGTACTTC. It specifies CASSLAGVLAKNIQYF.

This sequence joins TRBV7-8 and TRBJ2-1; weak D call: TRBD2 (6 bases). Looked up from germline, CDR1 is SGHVS and CDR2 is FQNEAQ. CDR3 length: 15 residues. The V gene lost 1 base and the J gene lost 6 bases, with 13 bases spanning the gap. CDR3 nucleotide sequence: TGTGCCAGCAGCTTAGGGGCCGGGACTCCCAATGAGCAGTTCTTC. This gives the protein CASSLGAGTPNEQFF. Together with reference TRBV7-8 and TRBJ2-1, the CDR3 gives the full variable domain: GAGVSQSPRYKVAKRGQDVALRCDPISGHVSLFWYQQALGQGPEFLTYFQNEAQLDKSGLPSDRFFAERPEGSVSTLKIQRTQQEDSAVYLCASSLGAGTPNEQFFGPGTRLTVL.

This sequence joins TRBV7-8 and TRBJ2-7, with 7 bases matching TRBD2. The CDR3 contains 14 residues. Trimming removed 5 bases from V and 4 bases from J; junction bases left unmatched: 8. CDR1 SGHVS and CDR2 FQNEAQ come from the germline V gene. This CDR3 reads CASSPWTRSYEQYF. The CDR3 coding sequence is TGTGCCAGCAGCCCCTGGACTAGAAGTTACGAGCAGTACTTC.

V is TRBV5-1 and J is TRBJ2-4; 12 nucleotides agree with TRBD2. The V gene's germline CDR1 is SGHRS and CDR2 YFSETQ. This CDR3 contains 21 residues. V was pared by 0 bases and J by 0 bases, with 13 bases of the junction left unmatched. In DNA, the CDR3 is TGCGCCAGCAGCTTGGGTTCTACTAGCGGGGGGCCCCGGTTAGCCAAAAACATTCAGTACTTC. Encoded protein: CASSLGSTSGGPRLAKNIQYF. Looking up the rest from reference TRBV5-1 and TRBJ2-4 gives the full variable domain: KAGVTQTPRYLIKTRGQQVTLSCSPISGHRSVSWYQQTPGQGLQFLFEYFSETQRNKGNFPGRFSGRQFSNSRSEMNVSTLELGDSALYLCASSLGSTSGGPRLAKNIQYFGAGTRLSVL.

The chain has TRBV4-1 and TRBJ2-5; the match to TRBD2 covers 13 bases. The CDR3 runs to 15 residues. J lost 2 bases, V lost 4 bases, and 1 base had no gene match. CDR1 and CDR2 (germline): MGHRA, YSYEKL. The DNA for the CDR3 is TGCGCCAGCAGCCCGGGACTAGCGGGGCAAGAGACCCAGTACTTC. Amino acid sequence: CASSPGLAGQETQYF.

CDR3 bases: TGTGCCAGCAGCCAAGATCTGGGGACTAGCAGTTACCAAGAGACCCAGTACTTC. It encodes CASSQDLGTSSYQETQYF. This chain links TRBV3-1 (or the pseudogene TRBV3-2) with TRBJ2-5, with TRBD2 matching 9 bases. Losses at the gene ends were 0 bases for V and 0 bases for J; bases not matched to a gene: 8. The CDR3 runs 18 residues. The V gene's germline CDR1 is LGHDT and CDR2 YNNKEL (reference sequence).